One and the same sample provided the 16 T cell receptor beta chains below, sequenced in a study of CD8 T cells in ankylosing spondylitis. TCRdb reanalysed the 5' RACE reads using MiXCR and keeps one entry per CDR3 protein. This sample has about 240,000 distinct CDR3 sequences; around 11% occur once, and the top ten carry 5.5% to 8%. The source material was blood, either unsorted or a sorted T cell fraction (not recorded which). These receptors were collected from a male donor with ankylosing spondylitis or in good health (not recorded which).

The V gene is TRBV6-5, the J gene TRBJ2-3; 8 nucleotides match TRBD2. The germline gives CDR1 MNHEY, CDR2 SVGAGI. Losses at the gene ends were 6 bases for V and 11 bases for J; bases not matched to a gene: 4. The CDR3 has 11 amino acids. The CDR3 reads CASRAGDLQYF. CDR3 coding DNA: TGTGCCAGCAGAGCGGGGGATCTGCAGTATTTT.

This clonotype was observed many times. The V gene is TRBV10-3, the J gene TRBJ1-4; D not certain. The CDR3 has 10 residues. Germline lookup yields CDR1 ENHRY and CDR2 SYGVKD. V shed 10 bases and J shed 7 bases, with 7 bases lying between them. CDR3 in amino acids: CAKTGEKLFF. The CDR3 DNA sequence: TGTGCCAAAACGGGTGAAAAACTGTTTTTT.

CDR3: CASSLGGTEETQYF. CDR3 DNA: TGCGCCAGCAGCTTGGGTGGGACAGAAGAGACCCAGTACTTC. The chain uses TRBV5-1 and TRBJ2-5; 7 nucleotides match TRBD1. Per germline, CDR1 SGHRS and CDR2 YFSETQ. V gave up 0 bases and J gave up 3 bases; unmatched junction bases: 2. CDR3 length equals 14 residues.

The V and J genes are TRBV6-1 and TRBJ2-2, with 11 bases fitting TRBD2. This CDR3 is built from 16 residues. V trimming: 5 bases; J trimming: 6 bases; junction bases outside the gene matches: 8. CDR1 and CDR2 from the germline V gene are MNHNS and SASEGT. CDR3 amino acids: CASSRGRLAGPGELFF. The CDR3 DNA reads TGTGCCAGCAGTCGGGGTAGACTAGCGGGACCCGGGGAGCTGTTTTTT.

This clonotype was counted at least ten times. V gene TRBV5-1 combines with J gene TRBJ2-1; D is possibly TRBD2 (5 bases). The CDR3 loop spans 16 amino acids. The germline V and J ends were trimmed by 4 bases and 6 bases, with 20 bases remaining between them. Germline V lookup: CDR1 SGHRS, CDR2 YFSETQ. CDR3 nucleotide sequence: TGCGCCAGCAGCCTAATCCCGCGGGTCCAATCCAATGAGCAGTTCTTC. The encoded protein is CASSLIPRVQSNEQFF.

This clonotype was recorded at least ten times. This chain joins TRBV12-3 or TRBV12-4 and TRBJ1-1; D is possibly TRBD1 (6 bases). With 3 bases removed from V and 5 bases from J, the gap between germline ends came to 13 bases. The CDR3 covers 14 residues. The CDR3 DNA sequence: TGTGCCAGCAGTTTTTCAGGGGACAAGACTGAAGCTTTCTTT. This sequence encodes CASSFSGDKTEAFF.

This clonotype has a count of ten or more. J is TRBJ1-3 and V is TRBV3-1, with D maybe TRBD1 (6 bases). The CDR3 spans 16 residues. Trimming removed 1 base from V and 2 bases from J, with 12 bases in between. Germline V gene sequence: CDR1 LGHDT, CDR2 YNNKEL (reference sequence). CDR3 nucleotide sequence: TGTGCCAGCAGCCAAGTAACAGGGATCGCTGGAAACACCATATATTTT. Translating it yields CASSQVTGIAGNTIYF.

Remarks on this clonotype: A much more abundant neighbour one base away suggests this may be a read error. V gene TRBV5-1 combines with J gene TRBJ2-5; 13 positions match TRBD2. Germline CDR1 is SGHRS and CDR2 is YFSETQ. V was clipped by 4 bases and J by 9 bases; unmatched bases: 12. The CDR3 runs to 16 residues. CDR3 sequence: CASSPGLAGAGEAQYF. The CDR3 coding sequence is TGCGCCAGCAGCCCCGGACTAGCGGGAGCAGGGGAGGCCCAGTACTTC.

The chain carries TRBV20-1 and TRBJ2-1; perhaps TRBD2 as D (6 bases). Germline values: CDR1 DFQATT, CDR2 SNEGSKA (reference sequence). Trimming removed 0 bases from V and 0 bases from J, with 12 bases in between. The CDR3 runs to 16 residues. The CDR3 loop reads CSARDWRGASYNEQFF. In DNA, the CDR3 is TGCAGTGCTAGAGATTGGCGGGGAGCCTCCTACAATGAGCAGTTCTTC.

The gene calls are TRBV2 and TRBJ2-2; D gene unclear. The CDR3 totals 14 residues. The V end lost 4 bases, the J end lost 0 bases, and 6 bases lay between the germline ends. Germline CDR1 SNHLY, CDR2 FYNNEI. CDR3 sequence: CASSAIANTGELFF. The CDR3 nucleotides read TGTGCCAGCAGTGCCATTGCGAACACCGGGGAGCTGTTTTTT.

The chain recombines TRBV18 with TRBJ2-1, with 7 bases identical to TRBD1. This CDR3 region has 14 residues. Trimming removed 0 bases from V and 5 bases from J; junction bases left unmatched: 1. Germline V lookup: CDR1 KGHSH, CDR2 LQKENI. CDR3 region: CASSPPGTDNEQFF. The CDR3 nucleotides are TGTGCCAGCTCACCACCAGGGACAGACAATGAGCAGTTCTTC.

This clonotype was found many times. The rearrangement links TRBV20-1 to TRBJ2-7, with D possibly matching TRBD1 (5 bases). The CDR3 spans 13 residues. From germline, CDR1 is DFQATT and CDR2 SNEGSKA (reference sequence). V lost 3 bases and J lost 7, with 16 bases in between. DNA for the CDR3: TGCAGTGCTAGCATAGGGGCAGGGCGTGAGCAGTACTTC. Amino acids: CSASIGAGREQYF.

In this sample, this clonotype turned up many times. The gene calls are TRBV5-1 and TRBJ2-1, with a possible D match to TRBD2 (6 bases). Looked up from germline, CDR1 is SGHRS and CDR2 is YFSETQ. The CDR3 contains 15 residues. The V gene lost 1 base and the J gene lost 2 bases, with 10 bases spanning the gap. CDR3 in DNA: TGCGCCAGCAGCTTGCTTCGCGGGGCCTACAATGAGCAGTTCTTC. Translated: CASSLLRGAYNEQFF. The variable domain in full, with the rest retrieved from reference TRBV5-1 and TRBJ2-1, is KAGVTQTPRYLIKTRGQQVTLSCSPISGHRSVSWYQQTPGQGLQFLFEYFSETQRNKGNFPGRFSGRQFSNSRSEMNVSTLELGDSALYLCASSLLRGAYNEQFFGPGTRLTVL.

This clonotype was detected ten times or more. This rearrangement joins TRBV5-1 to TRBJ2-1; D unresolved. The CDR3 runs 11 residues. The germline gives CDR1 SGHRS, CDR2 YFSETQ. V lost 4 bases, J lost 10 bases, and 9 bases lay in between. In DNA form, the CDR3 reads TGCGCCAGCAGCCAATCATGGGAGCAGTTCTTC. Translation gives CASSQSWEQFF.

At least ten counts were recorded for this clonotype. In DNA, the CDR3 is TGTGCCATAGGACAGGGTGGGAATGAGCAGTTCTTC. It translates to CAIGQGGNEQFF. The chain has TRBV10-3 and TRBJ2-1, with 8 bases identical to TRBD1. The V gene end was trimmed by 9 bases and the J gene end by 7 bases; junction bases not matched to a gene: 5. The CDR3 runs to 12 residues. Germline CDR1 ENHRY, CDR2 SYGVKD.

This clonotype has a count of ten or more. V gene TRBV5-1 combines with J gene TRBJ2-7; D may be TRBD2 (6 bases). Trimming took off 0 bases at V and 3 bases at J, with 13 bases between the two ends. Germline V gene data show CDR1 as SGHRS and CDR2 as YFSETQ. This CDR3 has 15 amino acids. The CDR3 DNA reads TGCGCCAGCAGCTTGGTGGCGGGGATATTCTACGAGCAGTACTTC. Its translation: CASSLVAGIFYEQYF.